These T cell receptor beta chains were read from a single sample in a study of PD-1 blockade in classical Hodgkin lymphoma. Only in-frame clones appear in the TCRdb table, and some are missing; sequencing was by immunoSEQ multiplex PCR. The repertoire holds about 10,000 clones, with around 79% as singletons. The sequencing here drew on peripheral blood mononuclear cells (PBMCs), taken at baseline. The receptors were gathered from a human donor with classical Hodgkin lymphoma. Each CDR3 is given with its conserved first and last residue. Each record gives: V gene, clone size, J gene, D gene, CDR3 protein, CDR3 DNA. A D gene is named only where the DNA matches it firmly. Rows may omit the clone size; those that give it use once, few, many or a size class.

TRBV6-5	few	TRBJ1-2	-	CASSYGENYGYTF	TGTGCCAGCAGTTACGGGGAAAACTATGGCTACACCTTC
TRBV7-2	-	TRBJ2-1	TRBD1	CASSSQGADEQFF	TGTGCCAGCAGCTCGCAGGGGGCGGATGAGCAGTTCTTC
TRBV27	-	TRBJ2-7	-	CASSFYSSSYEQYF	TGTGCCAGCAGTTTCTACTCATCCTCCTACGAGCAGTACTTC
TRBV5-6	few	TRBJ1-2	-	CASGVGVYGYTF	TGTGCCAGCGGTGTAGGTGTCTATGGCTACACCTTC
TRBV6-6	-	TRBJ1-6	-	CASSFSNSPLHF	TGTGCCAGCAGTTTCTCAAATTCACCCCTCCACTTT
TRBV9	-	TRBJ2-6	-	CASSPDDTSGANVLTF	TGTGCCAGCAGCCCAGATGACACCTCTGGGGCCAACGTCCTGACTTTC
TRBV7-2	-	TRBJ2-1	TRBD2	CASSSRRERGANNEQFF	TGTGCCAGCAGCTCTCGTAGGGAGCGGGGGGCAAACAATGAGCAGTTCTTC
TRBV15	-	TRBJ1-5	-	CATSRGADQGQPQHF	TGTGCCACCAGTAGGGGGGCGGACCAAGGTCAGCCCCAGCATTTT
TRBV5-1	-	TRBJ1-1	-	CASSVNQDRNTEAFF	TGCGCCAGCAGCGTGAACCAGGACAGGAACACTGAAGCTTTCTTT
TRBV6-5	-	TRBJ1-2	-	CASSPRGRNYGYTF	TGTGCCAGCAGTCCAAGGGGACGCAACTATGGCTACACCTTC
TRBV6-4	medium-sized	TRBJ1-1	-	CASSPGEGARNTEAFF	TGTGCCAGCAGCCCGGGGGAAGGGGCCAGAAACACTGAAGCTTTCTTT
TRBV15	-	TRBJ1-2	TRBD1	CATRDLGQIYGYTF	TGTGCCACGAGAGACTTGGGACAGATTTATGGCTACACCTTC
TRBV6-6	once	TRBJ2-6	TRBD1	CASRVQGTGANVLTF	TGTGCCAGCAGGGTACAGGGGACTGGGGCCAACGTCCTGACTTTC
TRBV2	-	TRBJ1-4	-	CASRGLLAANEKLFF	TGTGCCAGCAGGGGGTTACTCGCAGCTAATGAAAAACTGTTTTTT
TRBV5-1	-	TRBJ2-3	TRBD1	CASSPGTASGRDTQYF	TGCGCCAGCAGCCCGGGGACAGCCTCCGGCCGAGATACGCAGTATTTT
TRBV2	few	TRBJ1-2	TRBD1	CASVRTPSDRANGYTF	TGTGCCAGCGTACGTACCCCTTCGGACAGGGCGAATGGCTACACCTTC
TRBV18	-	TRBJ2-7	-	CASSPRQNSNEQYF	TGTGCCAGCTCACCTAGACAGAATTCGAACGAGCAGTACTTC
TRBV5-4	-	TRBJ2-5	-	CASSRTQGRETQYF	TGTGCCAGCAGCCGTACGCAGGGTAGGGAGACCCAGTACTTC
TRBV7-9	-	TRBJ1-3	TRBD1	CASSGTGGRGNTIYF	TGTGCCAGCAGCGGGACAGGGGGCAGAGGAAACACCATATATTTT
TRBV4-3	-	TRBJ2-7	TRBD2	CASSQGGRNYEQYF	TGCGCCAGCAGCCAGGGGGGGAGGAACTACGAGCAGTACTTC
TRBV29-1	-	TRBJ2-3	-	CSVEVGRTSTDTQYF	TGCAGCGTTGAAGTGGGTAGGACTAGCACAGATACGCAGTATTTT
TRBV7-9	-	TRBJ1-4	-	CASSRPGRAWEGDEKLFF	TGTGCCAGCAGTCGTCCGGGACGCGCTTGGGAGGGAGATGAAAAACTGTTTTTT
TRBV21-1	-	TRBJ1-1	-	CASSILPRQGRGDTEAFF	TGTGCCAGCAGCATACTCCCGAGACAGGGGCGTGGGGACACTGAAGCTTTCTTT
TRBV7-3	-	TRBJ1-2	TRBD1	CASSDRGLGYTF	TGTGCCAGCAGCGACAGGGGTCTTGGCTACACCTTC
TRBV7-2	-	TRBJ2-7	TRBD1	CASSPGQGVYEQYF	TGTGCCAGCAGCCCGGGACAGGGGGTTTACGAGCAGTACTTC
TRBV10-3	-	TRBJ1-2	-	CAIRGVKDYGYTF	TGTGCCATCAGGGGGGTCAAGGACTATGGCTACACCTTC
TRBV7-2	-	TRBJ2-2	-	CASSPYLVGELFF	TGTGCCAGCAGCCCTTACCTAGTAGGGGAGCTGTTTTTT
TRBV6-6	-	TRBJ1-2	-	CASIQNNGYTF	TGTGCCAGCATTCAGAATAATGGCTACACCTTC
TRBV13	-	TRBJ1-2	TRBD1	CASRRQGRGGYTF	TGTGCCAGCAGGCGACAGGGGCGAGGAGGCTACACCTTC
TRBV15	-	TRBJ1-1	TRBD1	CATSYPGQGLTEAFF	TGTGCCACCAGTTACCCGGGACAGGGGTTGACTGAAGCTTTCTTT
TRBV28	-	TRBJ1-3	-	CASSLLGEASGNTIYF	TGTGCCAGCAGCTTGCTGGGGGAGGCATCTGGAAACACCATATATTTT
TRBV6-5	-	TRBJ1-2	-	CASSYEGTLLSGYTF	TGTGCCAGCAGTTACGAGGGAACCCTACTCAGCGGCTACACCTTC
TRBV19	-	TRBJ1-1	-	CASTPYRSGDTEAFF	TGTGCCAGTACCCCTTATCGGTCTGGTGACACTGAAGCTTTCTTT
TRBV5-1	once	TRBJ1-5	TRBD1	CASSPGTVGQPQHF	TGCGCCAGCAGCCCAGGGACAGTCGGGCAGCCCCAGCATTTT
TRBV5-1	-	TRBJ1-2	-	CASSLGRNYGYTF	TGCGCCAGCAGCTTGGGCCGCAACTATGGCTACACCTTC
TRBV28	once	TRBJ2-3	-	CASSGIASTQYF	TGTGCCAGCAGTGGCATAGCGAGTACGCAGTATTTT
TRBV30	-	TRBJ1-5	TRBD1	CAWSRRTGKIRGQPQHF	TGTGCCTGGAGTAGGAGGACAGGGAAGATACGAGGGCAGCCCCAGCATTTT
TRBV30	-	TRBJ2-5	-	CAWSGPGLRQETQYF	TGTGCCTGGAGTGGTCCCGGACTTCGCCAAGAGACCCAGTACTTC
TRBV2	-	TRBJ1-2	TRBD1	CASSPQGAANYGYTF	TGTGCCAGCAGCCCCCAGGGGGCTGCTAACTATGGCTACACCTTC
TRBV5-8	-	TRBJ2-2	TRBD1	CASSLTGTGPTGELFF	TGTGCCAGCAGCTTAACCGGGACAGGACCGACCGGGGAGCTGTTTTTT
TRBV2	-	TRBJ2-1	-	CASSDNGLNEQFF	TGTGCCAGCAGTGACAACGGACTGAATGAGCAGTTCTTC
TRBV2	-	TRBJ2-3	-	CASSELAENTQYF	TGTGCCAGCAGTGAACTAGCTGAAAATACGCAGTATTTT
TRBV28	-	TRBJ2-5	-	CASSFSRANKETQYF	TGTGCCAGCTCCTTCTCCAGGGCGAATAAAGAGACCCAGTACTTC
TRBV28	once	TRBJ1-6	TRBD1	CASSPDRVNSPLHF	TGTGCCAGCAGCCCGGACAGGGTAAATTCACCCCTCCACTTT
TRBV7-2	-	TRBJ2-7	TRBD1	CASSYGGQGLSF	TGTGCCAGCAGTTATGGGGGACAGGGGCTTTCCTTC
TRBV2	-	TRBJ1-1	-	CASSLRPETEAFF	TGTGCCAGCAGTCTTAGGCCGGAGACTGAAGCTTTCTTT
TRBV6-1	-	TRBJ2-7	TRBD1	CASKGALISYEQYF	TGTGCCAGCAAGGGGGCCCTTATCTCCTACGAGCAGTACTTC
TRBV18	few	TRBJ1-1	TRBD1	CASSPQGADTEAFF	TGTGCCAGCTCACCCCAGGGGGCGGACACTGAAGCTTTCTTT
TRBV2	few	TRBJ1-1	-	CASRSPGKNTEAFF	TGTGCCAGCAGATCCCCCGGGAAGAACACTGAAGCTTTCTTT
TRBV11-3	-	TRBJ2-3	-	CASSLNGDTQYF	TGTGCCAGCAGCTTAAACGGGGATACGCAGTATTTT
TRBV4-1	-	TRBJ2-5	-	CASSYQGGGETQYF	TGCGCCAGCAGCTACCAGGGGGGAGGAGAGACCCAGTACTTC
TRBV29-1	-	TRBJ2-3	-	CSVVLEGGSTDTQYF	TGCAGCGTTGTCTTGGAGGGCGGCAGCACAGATACGCAGTATTTT
TRBV9	-	TRBJ1-6	-	CASSPEVNSPLHF	TGTGCCAGCAGCCCCGAGGTGAATTCACCCCTCCACTTT
TRBV5-1	-	TRBJ2-5	TRBD1	CASTQGTGVETQYF	TGCGCCAGCACCCAAGGGACAGGGGTGGAGACCCAGTACTTC
TRBV5-4	-	TRBJ1-4	TRBD1	CASSLEAGGTRKLFF	TGTGCCAGCAGCTTGGAGGCAGGGGGCACAAGAAAACTGTTTTTT
TRBV5-6	-	TRBJ2-3	TRBD1	CASRPTGEGHKDTQYF	TGTGCCAGCAGACCGACAGGGGAAGGACATAAAGATACGCAGTATTTT
TRBV7-2	-	TRBJ1-1	-	CASSLEPNTEAFF	TGTGCCAGCAGCTTAGAACCAAACACTGAAGCTTTCTTT
TRBV5-5	once	TRBJ2-1	TRBD2	CASSLAAGGHSYNEQFF	TGTGCCAGCAGCTTGGCAGCGGGGGGACACTCCTACAATGAGCAGTTCTTC
TRBV6-5	-	TRBJ1-5	-	CASSSRTEGGRPQHF	TGTGCCAGCAGTTCTAGGACGGAGGGTGGAAGGCCCCAGCATTTT
TRBV25-1	-	TRBJ2-5	TRBD1	CASMKRQGDRLSGTQYF	TGTGCCAGCATGAAACGACAGGGGGACCGGCTATCGGGGACCCAGTACTTC